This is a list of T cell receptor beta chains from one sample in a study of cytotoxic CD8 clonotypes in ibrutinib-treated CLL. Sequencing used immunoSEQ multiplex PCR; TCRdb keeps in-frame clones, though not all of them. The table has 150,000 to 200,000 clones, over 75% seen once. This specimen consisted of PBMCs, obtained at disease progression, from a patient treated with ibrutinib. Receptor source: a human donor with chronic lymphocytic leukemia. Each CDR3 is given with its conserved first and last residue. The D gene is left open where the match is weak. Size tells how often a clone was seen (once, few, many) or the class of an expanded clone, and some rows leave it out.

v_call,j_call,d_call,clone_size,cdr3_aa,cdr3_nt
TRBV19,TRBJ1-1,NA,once,CASNLEGVEAFF,TGTGCCAGTAATCTGGAGGGGGTTGAAGCTTTCTTT
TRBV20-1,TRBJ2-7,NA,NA,CSASYGYEQYF,TGCAGTGCTAGTTACGGCTACGAGCAGTACTTC
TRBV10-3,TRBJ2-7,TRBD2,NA,CAISGRTSGKSEQYF,TGTGCCATCAGCGGTAGGACTAGCGGGAAGTCCGAGCAGTACTTC
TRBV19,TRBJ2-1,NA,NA,CASSKGSSYNEQFF,TGTGCCAGTAGTAAGGGGAGCTCCTACAATGAGCAGTTCTTC
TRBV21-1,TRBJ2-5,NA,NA,CASSLEGLAAKETQYF,TGTGCCAGCAGCCTTGAGGGACTAGCGGCGAAAGAGACCCAGTACTTC
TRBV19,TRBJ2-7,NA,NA,CASSIPAIGEQYF,TGTGCCAGTAGTATTCCGGCCATCGGCGAGCAGTACTTC
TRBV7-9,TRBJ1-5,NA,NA,CASSPAAGSNQPQHF,TGTGCCAGCAGCCCGGCGGCAGGGAGCAATCAGCCCCAGCATTTT
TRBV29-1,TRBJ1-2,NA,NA,CSVEDARIGTGGYTF,TGCAGCGTTGAAGATGCTCGGATTGGAACGGGTGGCTACACCTTC
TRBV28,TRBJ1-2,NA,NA,CASSPPPGHIKTGYTF,TGTGCCAGCAGCCCCCCCCCGGGACATATTAAGACGGGCTACACCTTC
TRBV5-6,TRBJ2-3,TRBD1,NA,CASSLGGQGPDTQYF,TGTGCCAGCAGCTTGGGAGGACAGGGTCCAGATACGCAGTATTTT
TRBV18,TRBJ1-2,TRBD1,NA,CASSPEGTAYGYTF,TGTGCCAGCTCACCTGAAGGGACAGCCTATGGCTACACCTTC
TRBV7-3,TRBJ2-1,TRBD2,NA,CASSTSGTRGDEQFF,TGTGCCAGCAGCACCTCCGGGACTAGGGGGGATGAGCAGTTCTTC
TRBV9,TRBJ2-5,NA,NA,CASSAKSGVRETQYF,TGTGCCAGCAGCGCCAAATCAGGGGTTCGAGAGACCCAGTACTTC
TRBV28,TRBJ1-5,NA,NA,CASSPRGGQPQHF,TGTGCCAGCAGTCCGCGAGGGGGGCAGCCCCAGCATTTT
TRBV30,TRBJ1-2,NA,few,CAWSVHRGAVYGYTF,TGTGCCTGGAGTGTACATCGGGGGGCAGTCTATGGCTACACCTTC
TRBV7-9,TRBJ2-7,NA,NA,CASSLTAENSYEQYF,TGTGCCAGCAGCTTAACAGCGGAAAACTCCTACGAGCAGTACTTC
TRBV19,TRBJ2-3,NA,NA,CASSIGRATDTQYF,TGTGCCAGTAGTATCGGAAGGGCAACAGATACGCAGTATTTT
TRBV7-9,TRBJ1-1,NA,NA,CASSLGLIRVPELNTEAFF,TGTGCCAGCAGCTTAGGTTTGATCCGGGTCCCCGAACTGAACACTGAAGCTTTCTTT
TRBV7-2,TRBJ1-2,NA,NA,CASSLDFRGTGYTF,TGTGCCAGCAGCTTAGACTTTCGGGGTACTGGCTACACCTTC
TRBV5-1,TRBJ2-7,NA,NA,CASSFRSLVDEQYF,TGCGCCAGCAGCTTTCGGTCCCTCGTGGACGAGCAGTACTTC
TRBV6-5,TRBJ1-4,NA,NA,CASSQRTNEKLFF,TGTGCCAGCAGCCAAAGGACTAATGAAAAACTGTTTTTT
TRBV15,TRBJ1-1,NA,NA,CATSRDLGRVRGTEAFF,TGTGCCACCAGCAGAGATCTGGGGAGGGTACGAGGCACTGAAGCTTTCTTT
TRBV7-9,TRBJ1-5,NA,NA,CASTNDQPQHF,TGTGCCAGCACTAATGATCAGCCCCAGCATTTT
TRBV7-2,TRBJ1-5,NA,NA,CASSLGVGQPQHF,TGTGCCAGCAGCTTAGGCGTCGGACAGCCCCAGCATTTT
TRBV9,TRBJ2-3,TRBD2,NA,CASSVLRDYRTDTQYF,TGTGCCAGCAGCGTCCTCCGGGACTACCGCACAGATACGCAGTATTTT
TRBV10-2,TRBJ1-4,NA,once,CASSDLGTNEKLFF,TGCGCCAGCAGTGATCTGGGAACTAATGAAAAACTGTTTTTT
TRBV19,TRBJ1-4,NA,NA,CASTPDRTHNEKLFF,TGTGCCAGTACCCCCGACAGAACTCATAATGAAAAACTGTTTTTT
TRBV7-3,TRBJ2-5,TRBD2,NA,CASSDNLAGGGTQYF,TGTGCCAGCAGCGACAACCTAGCGGGAGGAGGGACCCAGTACTTC
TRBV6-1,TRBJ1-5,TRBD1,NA,CASSETGSGNQPQHF,TGTGCCAGCAGTGAGACAGGGTCGGGCAATCAGCCCCAGCATTTT
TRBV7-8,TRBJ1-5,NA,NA,CASSLGSPGYFDQPQHF,TGTGCCAGCAGCTTAGGGAGCCCCGGCTACTTCGATCAGCCCCAGCATTTT
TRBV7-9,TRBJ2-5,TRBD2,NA,CASSSTSGRREETQYF,TGTGCCAGCAGCTCGACTAGCGGTCGTCGGGAAGAGACCCAGTACTTC
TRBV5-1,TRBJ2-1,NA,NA,CASRVGLARQEQFF,TGCGCCAGCAGGGTTGGACTGGCCCGACAGGAGCAGTTCTTC
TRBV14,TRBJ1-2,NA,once,CASSQLDSGYTF,TGTGCCAGCAGCCAACTAGACTCTGGCTACACCTTC
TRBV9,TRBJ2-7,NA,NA,CASSVGRSGGEQYF,TGTGCCAGCAGCGTGGGGAGGAGTGGTGGCGAGCAGTACTTC
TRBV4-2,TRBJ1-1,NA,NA,CASSQERGGTEAFF,TGTGCCAGCAGCCAAGAGCGAGGGGGCACTGAAGCTTTCTTT
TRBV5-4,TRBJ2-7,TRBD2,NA,CASSLDLSGRAYEQYF,TGTGCCAGCAGCTTGGATCTTAGCGGGAGGGCTTACGAGCAGTACTTC
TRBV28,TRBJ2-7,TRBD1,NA,CASRAGTASYEQYF,TGTGCCAGCAGAGCTGGGACAGCTTCCTACGAGCAGTACTTC
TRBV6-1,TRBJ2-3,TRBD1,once,CASRSGTGPRTQYF,TGTGCCAGCAGGAGCGGGACAGGGCCCCGTACGCAGTATTTT
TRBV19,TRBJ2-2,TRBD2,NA,CASSIEHAGGAGELFF,TGTGCCAGTAGTATAGAACACGCGGGAGGAGCGGGGGAGCTGTTTTTT
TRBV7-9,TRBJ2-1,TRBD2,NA,CARGGKDNEQFF,TGTGCCAGGGGAGGGAAGGACAATGAGCAGTTCTTC
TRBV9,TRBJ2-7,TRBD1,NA,CASSTDLGGIGHEQYF,TGTGCCAGCAGCACAGATTTAGGGGGCATTGGTCACGAGCAGTACTTC
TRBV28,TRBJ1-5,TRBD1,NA,CASSFPGAQQGIWQPQHF,TGTGCCAGCAGTTTCCCGGGTGCCCAACAGGGGATATGGCAGCCCCAGCATTTT
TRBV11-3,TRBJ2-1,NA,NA,CASSLARNNEQFF,TGTGCCAGCAGCTTGGCCCGAAACAATGAGCAGTTCTTC
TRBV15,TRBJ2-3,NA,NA,CATSMGGRASTDTQYF,TGTGCCACCAGCATGGGCGGTCGGGCTAGCACAGATACGCAGTATTTT
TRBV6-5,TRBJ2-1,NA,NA,CASSYERTKNNEQFF,TGTGCCAGCAGTTACGAGAGGACTAAAAACAATGAGCAGTTCTTC
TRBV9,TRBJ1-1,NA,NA,CASSADLLTEAFF,TGTGCCAGCAGCGCAGACCTTTTAACTGAAGCTTTCTTT
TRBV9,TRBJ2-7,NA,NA,CASSAESSSYEQYF,TGTGCCAGCAGCGCCGAATCAAGCTCCTACGAGCAGTACTTC
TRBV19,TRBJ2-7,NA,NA,CASSQITGSYYEQYF,TGTGCCAGTAGCCAGATAACAGGGTCATACTACGAGCAGTACTTC
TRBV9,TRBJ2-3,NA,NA,CASSARTGTDTQYF,TGTGCCAGCAGCGCGAGAACAGGGACAGATACGCAGTATTTT
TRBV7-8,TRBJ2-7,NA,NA,CASSRLRGRHAPYEQYF,TGTGCCAGCAGCCGTTTGAGAGGGAGACACGCCCCCTACGAGCAGTACTTC
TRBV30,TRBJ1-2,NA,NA,CAWSVLTGGTDGYTF,TGTGCCTGGAGTGTACTGACCGGGGGTACCGATGGCTACACCTTC
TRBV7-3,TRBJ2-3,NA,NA,CASSLIGGPYPEPSTDTQYF,TGTGCCAGCAGCTTAATCGGCGGGCCGTACCCCGAACCTAGCACAGATACGCAGTATTTT
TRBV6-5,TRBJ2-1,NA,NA,CASRGMYSYNEQFF,TGTGCCAGTCGGGGGATGTACTCCTACAATGAGCAGTTCTTC
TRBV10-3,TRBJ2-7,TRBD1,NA,CAISPGQGGHYEQYF,TGTGCCATCAGCCCCGGACAGGGCGGACACTACGAGCAGTACTTC
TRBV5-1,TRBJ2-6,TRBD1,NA,CASRRWDSYSGANVLTF,TGCGCCAGCAGAAGATGGGACAGCTACTCTGGGGCCAACGTCCTGACTTTC
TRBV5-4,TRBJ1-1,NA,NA,CASSFYRADTEAFF,TGTGCCAGCAGCTTTTACAGAGCTGACACTGAAGCTTTCTTT
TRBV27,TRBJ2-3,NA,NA,CASSLGREFTDTQYF,TGTGCCAGCAGTTTAGGCAGGGAGTTCACAGATACGCAGTATTTT
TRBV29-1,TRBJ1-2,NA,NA,CSVYRQGYTF,TGCAGCGTATACAGACAAGGCTACACCTTC
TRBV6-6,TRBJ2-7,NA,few,CASSYSPSMRTDEQYF,TGTGCCAGCAGTTACTCCCCCAGTATGCGGACTGACGAGCAGTACTTC